This TCR beta chain was recorded in a study of identifying expanded T cells in peripheral blood. The study's findings and limits: Clone count variance between approximately two-week samples rose with total template count.

Comments on this clone: Its antigen is not identified.

This table comes from immunoSEQ multiplex PCR, and its TCRdb copy is limited to in-frame clones, with some not included. Seen here are approximately 110,000 clones, 80% to 90% observed once, and the top ten hold about 16%. In germline, CDR1 is LGHNA, CDR2 YSLEER. The CDR3 length is 14 residues. V was pared by 3 bases and J by 3 bases, with 3 bases of the junction left unmatched. No infections or other immune events were documented during collection. The TCR originated in a person between 18 and 75 years old in good health. The sample taken for sequencing was blood. The chain joins TRBV4-3 to TRBJ2-7, with 9 bases that match TRBD1. CDR3 sequence (DNA): TGCGCCAGCAGCCAGGACAGGGGAAACTACGAGCAGTACTTC. Protein: CASSQDRGNYEQYF.